Following are 9 T cell receptor beta chains from one sample sequenced in a study of T-cell memory formation after mild COVID-19. Via MiXCR, TCRdb re-called the 5' RACE reads, giving one row per CDR3 protein. The repertoire has roughly 400,000 distinct CDR3 sequences, about 20% of them found once; the top ten carry around a fifth. Sequencing input: PBMCs or a T cell subset sorted from them (not recorded which). These receptors originate from a man between 18 and 29 years old who had mild COVID-19 (a few samples of this study predate the infection). Cell type and time point are not known.

This clonotype came up a few times. The genes are TRBV6-5 and TRBJ2-7; weak D call: TRBD2 (6 bases). The CDR3 has 14 residues. V was shortened by 4 bases and J by 3 bases, with 13 bases between the two germline ends. Germline V lookup: CDR1 MNHEY, CDR2 SVGAGI. Written as DNA, the CDR3 is TGTGCCAGCAGTTCCGGACGGGGGAACTACGAGCAGTACTTC. This encodes CASSSGRGNYEQYF.

This clonotype was seen more than once but under ten times. J is TRBJ2-5 and V is TRBV29-1; a weak D match, TRBD1 (6 bases). V was pared by 0 bases and J by 3 bases, with 14 bases between. From germline, CDR1 is SQVTM and CDR2 ANQGSEA. The CDR3 runs 15 residues. The CDR3 loop is CSVEDGQRAEETQYF. The CDR3, as DNA: TGCAGCGTTGAAGACGGACAGAGGGCAGAAGAGACCCAGTACTTC. The full variable domain, its missing parts supplied by reference TRBV29-1 and TRBJ2-5, is SAVISQKPSRDICQRGTSLTIQCQVDSQVTMMFWYRQQPGQSLTLIATANQGSEATYESGFVIDKFPISRPNLTFSTLTVSNMSPEDSSIYLCSVEDGQRAEETQYFGPGTRLLVL.

The sample holds one count of this clonotype. The gene calls are TRBV7-2 and TRBJ2-3, with 9 bases aligning to TRBD2. V was clipped by 4 bases and J by 6 bases; unmatched bases: 11. The length of the CDR3 is 16 residues. Germline lookup yields CDR1 SGHTA and CDR2 FQGNSA. The CDR3: CASSSGLGLAGDTQYF. Here the CDR3 DNA reads TGTGCCAGCAGCTCTGGACTAGGGCTAGCGGGGGATACGCAGTATTTT.

This chain connects TRBV11-3 to TRBJ1-1; tentative D call: TRBD1 (5 bases). This CDR3 spans 13 amino acids. Germline loops: CDR1 SGHNT, CDR2 YENEEA. V lost 1 base to trimming and J lost 5 bases, with 8 bases between them. The CDR3 DNA reads TGTGCCAGCAGCTTAGCCCGACAGACTGAAGCTTTCTTT. It encodes CASSLARQTEAFF.

This chain connects TRBV21-1 to TRBJ2-7. TRBV21-1 is tagged as a pseudogene. The CDR3 has 15 amino acids. CDR3 protein: CASSKVRRSSYEQYF. The CDR3 nucleotides are TGTGCCAGCAGCAAAGTTCGCCGAAGCTCCTACGAGCAGTACTTC.

This clonotype was seen a handful of times. The genes are TRBV6-6 and TRBJ2-3; D assignment may be TRBD1 or TRBD2 (5 bases each). This CDR3 comprises 14 residues. CDR1 and CDR2 from the germline V gene are MNHNY and SVGAGI (reference sequence). V was shortened by 8 bases and J by 11 bases, with 23 bases between the two germline ends. This CDR3 reads CASGLPGAGSGQYF. The CDR3 bases are TGTGCCAGCGGACTCCCCGGGGCAGGGAGTGGGCAGTATTTT.

This clonotype was seen only a few times. This chain connects TRBV6-2 or TRBV6-3 to TRBJ2-5; 7 bases fit TRBD1. The CDR3 covers 15 residues. J was trimmed by 0 bases and V by 4 bases; bases with no gene match: 5. Per germline, CDR1 MNHEY and CDR2 SVGEGT. Written as DNA, the CDR3 is TGTGCCAGCAGTTCAGGACAGGTGTACCAAGAGACCCAGTACTTC. Protein: CASSSGQVYQETQYF.

As regards this clonotype: The limits of the CDR3 on the DNA are not certain, so only TCRdb's listed CDR3 is given. CDR3 sequence: CASRNIYVPLCQQFTEGRRNEQYV. The chain couples TRBV28 to TRBJ2-7; TRBD2, the table's D call, was not compared with the DNA. Inclusive of both ends, the CDR3 amounts to 24 amino acids. From germline, CDR1 is MDHEN and CDR2 SYDVKM.

This chain joins TRBV6-1 and TRBJ1-2, with D maybe TRBD1 (6 bases). This CDR3 has 14 amino acids. Germline V gene data show CDR1 as MNHNS and CDR2 as SASEGT. V was clipped by 7 bases and J by 8 bases, with 20 bases between them. The CDR3 is CASNVIIGGEGYTF. Written as DNA, the CDR3 is TGTGCCAGCAACGTCATAATAGGGGGAGAGGGCTACACCTTC.